The rows below give T cell receptor beta chains drawn from one sample of a study of T cell responses to AZD1222 COVID-19 vaccine. Clones were sequenced by immunoSEQ multiplex PCR, and TCRdb holds only the in-frame ones, with some missing. The sample shows under 150,000 clones, 90% of them seen only once. The starting material was peripheral blood, obtained on day 0 of AZD1222 vaccination. The receptors here all came from an adult in good health. CDR3s include the opening cysteine and the closing phenylalanine or tryptophan. A D gene is named only where the DNA matches it firmly. Size is stated for part of the rows, as once, few or many counts, or as a class when the clone is expanded.

V gene,J gene,CDR3 length,D gene,clone size,CDR3 DNA,CDR3 protein
TRBV19,TRBJ2-3,15,TRBD1,-,TGTGCCAGTAGTATCCATGGGACAGTTCCAGATACGCAGTATTTT,CASSIHGTVPDTQYF
TRBV29-1,TRBJ2-4,14,TRBD1,-,TGCAGCGTTGTAGACGGGACAGTTCAAAACATTCAGTACTTC,CSVVDGTVQNIQYF
TRBV2,TRBJ1-2,14,-,-,TGTGCCAGCACCGGAGGTGGGTCGAACTATGGCTACACCTTC,CASTGGGSNYGYTF
TRBV6-2/TRBV6-3,TRBJ2-1,12,-,-,TGTGCCAGCAGTCAGCGAAAGGTTGAGCAGTTCTTC,CASSQRKVEQFF
TRBV2,TRBJ1-1,14,TRBD1,-,TGTGCCAGCAGTGGACAGGGGGCGCCCACTGAAGCTTTCTTT,CASSGQGAPTEAFF
TRBV5-6,TRBJ1-1,14,-,-,TGTGCCAGCAGCTACCGGAGTGAGGGACCCGAAGCTTTCTTT,CASSYRSEGPEAFF
TRBV6-5,TRBJ1-1,14,-,-,TGTGCCAGCAAGGGGTTAGGACCCAACACTGAAGCTTTCTTT,CASKGLGPNTEAFF
TRBV10-3,TRBJ2-7,12,TRBD2,once,TGTGCCATCAGTAGCGGGAGTTACGAGCAGTACTTC,CAISSGSYEQYF
TRBV9,TRBJ2-1,15,TRBD1,-,TGTGCCAGCAGCCTAGGGACAGAAGTCTACAATGAGCAGTTCTTC,CASSLGTEVYNEQFF
TRBV5-4,TRBJ2-1,15,TRBD2,-,TGTGCCAGCAGCTCTATGAGCGGGGGGGACAATGAGCAGTTCTTC,CASSSMSGGDNEQFF
TRBV9,TRBJ2-1,15,TRBD2,-,TGTGCCAGCAGCGTCGGGGACGGGGGGTATAATGAGCAGTTCTTC,CASSVGDGGYNEQFF
TRBV10-3,TRBJ1-2,13,-,-,TGTGCCATCAGTGAGTCAGGGGAGGGTGGCTACACCTTC,CAISESGEGGYTF
TRBV7-2,TRBJ2-1,18,TRBD2,-,TGTGCCAGCAGCTTAGGGGTCCATGGTAGCGGGAGGGCCGATGAGCAGTTCTTC,CASSLGVHGSGRADEQFF
TRBV9,TRBJ2-1,15,-,-,TGTGCCAGCAGCGTAGCTATGTCCTCCTACAATGAGCAGTTCTTC,CASSVAMSSYNEQFF
TRBV7-2,TRBJ1-5,14,TRBD1,-,TGTGCCAGCAGCTGGGACAGGGGCGGCCAGCCCCAGCATTTT,CASSWDRGGQPQHF
TRBV6-5,TRBJ2-5,15,TRBD2,-,TGTGCCAGCACAAACCAACCGGGGGGTCAAGAGACCCAGTACTTC,CASTNQPGGQETQYF
TRBV28,TRBJ1-6,15,-,once,TGTGCCAGCAGTTCTCCCGGGACGGGGGATTCACCCCTCCACTTT,CASSSPGTGDSPLHF
TRBV5-1,TRBJ2-1,15,-,-,TGCGCCAGCAGCTTGGAGGGGCAGGGGTACAATGAGCAGTTCTTC,CASSLEGQGYNEQFF
TRBV12-3/TRBV12-4,TRBJ2-7,11,-,-,TGTGCCAGCAGTTTCTTCGACGAGCAGTACTTC,CASSFFDEQYF
TRBV6-5,TRBJ2-7,15,TRBD2,-,TGTGCCAGCAGCCCGGGACTAGCGGGAGTGTACGAGCAGTACTTC,CASSPGLAGVYEQYF